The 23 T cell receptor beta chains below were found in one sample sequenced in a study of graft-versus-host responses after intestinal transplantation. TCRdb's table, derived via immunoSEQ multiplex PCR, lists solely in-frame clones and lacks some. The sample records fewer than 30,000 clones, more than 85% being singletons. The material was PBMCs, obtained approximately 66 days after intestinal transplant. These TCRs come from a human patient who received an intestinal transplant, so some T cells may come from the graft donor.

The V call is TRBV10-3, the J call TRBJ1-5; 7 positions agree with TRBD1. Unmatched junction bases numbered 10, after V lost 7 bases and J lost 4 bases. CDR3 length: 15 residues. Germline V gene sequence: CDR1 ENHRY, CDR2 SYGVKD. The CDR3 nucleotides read TGTGCCATCACTCCCTACAGGGGAGGAAATCAGCCCCAGCATTTT. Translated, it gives CAITPYRGGNQPQHF.

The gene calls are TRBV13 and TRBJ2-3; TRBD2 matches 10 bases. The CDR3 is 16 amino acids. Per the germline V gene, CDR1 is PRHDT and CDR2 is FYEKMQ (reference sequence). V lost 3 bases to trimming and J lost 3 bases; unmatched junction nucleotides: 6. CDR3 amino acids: CASSFLLAGVTDTQYF. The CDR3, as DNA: TGTGCCAGCAGCTTTCTCCTAGCGGGAGTGACAGATACGCAGTATTTT.

The CDR3 DNA reads as TGTGCCAGCAGTCGTTATTTTATTCAGCGGGGCTCCTACGAGCAGTACTTC. It translates to CASSRYFIQRGSYEQYF. The rearrangement links TRBV4-2 to TRBJ2-7; 7 bases match TRBD2. In germline, CDR1 is LGHNA, CDR2 YNFKEQ. V lost 6 bases, J lost 0 bases, and 14 bases stayed unmatched. CDR3 length: 17 residues.

The CDR3 nucleotides read TGTGCCAGCAGCTTAGAAGGACTAGCGGGAGTTCCCGAGCAGTACTTC. It yields the protein CASSLEGLAGVPEQYF. The chain is built from TRBV11-2 and TRBJ2-7; TRBD2 aligns across 13 bases. Germline loops: CDR1 SGHAT, CDR2 FQNNGV. J gave up 6 bases and V 0 bases, and 5 bases lay outside the gene matches. The CDR3 totals 16 residues. The entire variable domain, with the rest obtained from reference TRBV11-2 and TRBJ2-7, is as follows: EAGVAQSPRYKIIEKRQSVAFWCNPISGHATLYWYQQILGQGPKLLIQFQNNGVVDDSQLPKDRFSAERLKGVDSTLKIQPAKLEDSAVYLCASSLEGLAGVPEQYFGPGTRLTVT.

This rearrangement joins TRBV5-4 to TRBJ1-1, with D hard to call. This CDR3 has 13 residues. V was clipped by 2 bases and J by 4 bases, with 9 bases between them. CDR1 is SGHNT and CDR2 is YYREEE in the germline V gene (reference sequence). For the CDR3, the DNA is TGTGCCAGCAGCTTCGACACCTTCACTGAAGCTTTCTTT. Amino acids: CASSFDTFTEAFF.

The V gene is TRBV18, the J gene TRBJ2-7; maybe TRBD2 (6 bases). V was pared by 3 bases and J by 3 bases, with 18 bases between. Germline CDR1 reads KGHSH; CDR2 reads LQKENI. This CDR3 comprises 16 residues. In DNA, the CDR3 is TGTGCCAGCTCACCGTTCCCGGGCGGGAATATCTACGAGCAGTACTTC. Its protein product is CASSPFPGGNIYEQYF.

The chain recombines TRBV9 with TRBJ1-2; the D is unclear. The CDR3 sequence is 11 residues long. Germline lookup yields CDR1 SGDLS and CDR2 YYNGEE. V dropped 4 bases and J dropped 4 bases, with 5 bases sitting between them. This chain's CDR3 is CASSLLYGYTF. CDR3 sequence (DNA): TGTGCCAGCAGCCTTCTCTATGGCTACACCTTC.

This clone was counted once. This CDR3 is CASSEVAQLKLEKLFF. The CDR3 bases are TGTGCCAGCAGTGAAGTAGCGCAGCTGAAGCTTGAAAAACTGTTTTTT. The chain is built from TRBV6-1 and TRBJ1-4; D unclear. V was shortened by 1 base and J by 7 bases, with 16 bases between the two germline ends. From germline, CDR1 is MNHNS and CDR2 SASEGT. This CDR3 has 16 residues.

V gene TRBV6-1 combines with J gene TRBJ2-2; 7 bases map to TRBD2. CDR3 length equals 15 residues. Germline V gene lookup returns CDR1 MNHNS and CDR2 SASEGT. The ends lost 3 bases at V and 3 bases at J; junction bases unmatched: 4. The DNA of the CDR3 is TGTGCCAGCAGTGACGCGACTAGCCACACCGGGGAGCTGTTTTTT. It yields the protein CASSDATSHTGELFF.

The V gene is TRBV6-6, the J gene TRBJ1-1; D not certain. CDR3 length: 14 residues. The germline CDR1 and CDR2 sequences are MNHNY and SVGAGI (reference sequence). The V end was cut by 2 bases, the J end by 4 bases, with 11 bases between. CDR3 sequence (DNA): TGTGCCAGCAGTTACCCGACAACGGCCACTGAAGCTTTCTTT. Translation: CASSYPTTATEAFF.

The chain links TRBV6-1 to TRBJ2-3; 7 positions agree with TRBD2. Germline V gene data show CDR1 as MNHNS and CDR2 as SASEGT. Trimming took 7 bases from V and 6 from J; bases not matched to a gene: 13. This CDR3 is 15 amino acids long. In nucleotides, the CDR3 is TGTGCCAGCACCGGACTAGGAATCTCACCTGATACGCAGTATTTT. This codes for CASTGLGISPDTQYF.

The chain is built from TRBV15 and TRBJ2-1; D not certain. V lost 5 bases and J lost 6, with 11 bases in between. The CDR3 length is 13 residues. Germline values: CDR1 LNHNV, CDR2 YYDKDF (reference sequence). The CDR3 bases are TGTGCCACCAGCCCCCCGATGATCAATGAGCAGTTCTTC. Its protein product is CATSPPMINEQFF.

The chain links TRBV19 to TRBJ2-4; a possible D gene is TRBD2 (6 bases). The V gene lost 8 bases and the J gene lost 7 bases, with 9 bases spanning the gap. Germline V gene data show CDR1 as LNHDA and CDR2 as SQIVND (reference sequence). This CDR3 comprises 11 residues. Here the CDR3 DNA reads TGTGCCAGTGAGCTAGCGAACATTCAGTACTTC. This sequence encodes CASELANIQYF. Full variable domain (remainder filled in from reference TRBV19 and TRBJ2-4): DGGITQSPKYLFRKEGQNVTLSCEQNLNHDAMYWYRQDPGQGLRLIYYSQIVNDFQKGDIAEGYSVSREKKESFPLTVTSAQKNPTAFYLCASELANIQYFGAGTRLSVL.

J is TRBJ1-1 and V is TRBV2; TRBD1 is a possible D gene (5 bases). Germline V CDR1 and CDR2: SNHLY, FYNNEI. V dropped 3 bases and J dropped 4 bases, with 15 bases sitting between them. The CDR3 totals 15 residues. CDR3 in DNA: TGTGCCAGCAGTGATGTCAGGGCTTGGGGCACTGAAGCTTTCTTT. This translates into CASSDVRAWGTEAFF.

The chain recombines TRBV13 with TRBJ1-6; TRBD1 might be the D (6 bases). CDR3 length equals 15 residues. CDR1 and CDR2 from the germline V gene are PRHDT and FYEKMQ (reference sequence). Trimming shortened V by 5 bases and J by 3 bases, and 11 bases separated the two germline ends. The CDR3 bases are TGTGCCAGCAGCCAGACAGGAAACTATAATTCACCCCTCCACTTT. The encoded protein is CASSQTGNYNSPLHF. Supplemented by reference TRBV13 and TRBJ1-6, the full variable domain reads AAGVIQSPRHLIKEKRETATLKCYPIPRHDTVYWYQQGPGQDPQFLISFYEKMQSDKGSIPDRFSAQQFSDYHSELNMSSLELGDSALYFCASSQTGNYNSPLHFGNGTRLTVT.

CDR3 DNA: TGTGCCAGCAGCGTCACTAGCGAGAGGGGCCCAGATACGCAGTATTTT. Amino acid sequence: CASSVTSERGPDTQYF. This rearrangement joins TRBV7-2 to TRBJ2-3; 7 nucleotides match TRBD2. The V segment lost 5 bases and the J segment 4 bases; nucleotides outside the gene matches: 12. The CDR3 has 16 amino acids. Germline CDR1 and CDR2: SGHTA and FQGNSA.

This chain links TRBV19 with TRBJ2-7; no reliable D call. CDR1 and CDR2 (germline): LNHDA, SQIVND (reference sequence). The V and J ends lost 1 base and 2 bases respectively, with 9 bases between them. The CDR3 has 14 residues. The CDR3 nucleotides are TGTGCCAGTAGTATAGCGGGTCCCACCTACGAGCAGTACTTC. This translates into CASSIAGPTYEQYF.

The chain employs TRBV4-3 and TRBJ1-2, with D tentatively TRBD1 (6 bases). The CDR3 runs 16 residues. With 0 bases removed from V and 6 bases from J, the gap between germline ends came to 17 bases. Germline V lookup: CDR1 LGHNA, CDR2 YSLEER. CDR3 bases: TGCGCCAGCAGCCAAGATATTGTGGGGGCGGAGAATGGCTACACCTTC. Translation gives CASSQDIVGAENGYTF.

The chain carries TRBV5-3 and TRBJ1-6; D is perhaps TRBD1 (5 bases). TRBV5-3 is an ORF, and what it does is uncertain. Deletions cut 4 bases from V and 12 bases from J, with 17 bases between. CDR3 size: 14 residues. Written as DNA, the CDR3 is TGTGCCAGAAGCGATGGTCCAGGGTACATACCCCTCCACTTT. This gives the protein CARSDGPGYIPLHF.

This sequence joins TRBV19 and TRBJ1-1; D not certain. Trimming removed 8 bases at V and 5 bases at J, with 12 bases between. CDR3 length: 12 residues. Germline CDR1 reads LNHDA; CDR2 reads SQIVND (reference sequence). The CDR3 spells CASGEGWTEAFF. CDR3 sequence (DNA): TGTGCCAGTGGGGAAGGGTGGACTGAAGCTTTCTTT.

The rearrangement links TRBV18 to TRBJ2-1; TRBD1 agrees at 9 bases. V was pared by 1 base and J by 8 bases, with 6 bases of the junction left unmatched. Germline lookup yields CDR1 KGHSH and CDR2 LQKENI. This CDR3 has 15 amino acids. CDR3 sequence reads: CASSPRDRAWDEQFF. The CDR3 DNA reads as TGTGCCAGCTCACCACGGGACAGGGCTTGGGATGAGCAGTTCTTC.

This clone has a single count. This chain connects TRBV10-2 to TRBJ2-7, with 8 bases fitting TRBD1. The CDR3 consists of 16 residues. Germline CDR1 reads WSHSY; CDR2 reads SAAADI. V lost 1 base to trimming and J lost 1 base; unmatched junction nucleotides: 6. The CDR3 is CASSEFRDRWSYEQYF. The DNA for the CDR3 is TGCGCCAGCAGTGAGTTTCGGGACAGGTGGTCCTACGAGCAGTACTTC.

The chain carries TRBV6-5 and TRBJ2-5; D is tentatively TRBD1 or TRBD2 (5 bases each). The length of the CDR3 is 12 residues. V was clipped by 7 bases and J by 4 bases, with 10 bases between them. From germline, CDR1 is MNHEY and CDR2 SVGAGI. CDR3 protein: CASTTRGETQYF. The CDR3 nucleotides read TGTGCCAGCACCACGAGGGGAGAGACCCAGTACTTC.